What follows are 14 T cell receptor beta chains derived from one specimen sequenced in a study of CD8 T cells in ankylosing spondylitis. Study-wide findings and caveats: A motif of 8 or 9 highly homologous TCR beta variants was seen as apparently characteristic of ankylosing spondylitis blood.

TCRdb reprocessed the 5' RACE reads with MiXCR, giving one entry per CDR3 protein. The sample holds about 750,000 distinct CDR3 sequences, around 17% seen once. No antigen has been identified for these receptors. Material: blood, either unsorted or a sorted T cell fraction (not recorded which). The receptors here all came from a male donor with ankylosing spondylitis.

In this sample, this clonotype turned up a few times. This chain connects TRBV5-1 to TRBJ1-2; maybe TRBD1 (5 bases). V was pared by 3 bases and J by 6 bases, with 18 bases between. CDR3 length equals 15 residues. Germline-derived CDR1 and CDR2 are SGHRS and YFSETQ. The CDR3 sequence is CASSYGGSFVDGYTF. CDR3 bases: TGCGCCAGCAGCTACGGGGGTTCGTTCGTCGATGGCTACACCTTC. The variable domain in full, completed from reference TRBV5-1 and TRBJ1-2, reads KAGVTQTPRYLIKTRGQQVTLSCSPISGHRSVSWYQQTPGQGLQFLFEYFSETQRNKGNFPGRFSGRQFSNSRSEMNVSTLELGDSALYLCASSYGGSFVDGYTFGSGTRLTVV.

This clonotype occurred a few times. The V call is TRBV3-1, the J call TRBJ2-2; 8 bases are shared with TRBD2. V trimming: 1 base; J trimming: 4 bases; junction bases outside the gene matches: 17. Germline V gene lookup returns CDR1 LGHDT and CDR2 YNNKEL (reference sequence). The CDR3 runs 20 residues. In DNA form, the CDR3 reads TGTGCCAGCAGCCAAGGCGTGTTAGCGGGATATATCGCGGGCACCGGGGAGCTGTTTTTT. Amino acids: CASSQGVLAGYIAGTGELFF.

This clonotype was seen only a few times. V gene TRBV10-3 combines with J gene TRBJ2-2; TRBD1 is a possible D gene (6 bases). The length of the CDR3 is 16 residues. Germline loops: CDR1 ENHRY, CDR2 SYGVKD. Deletions cut 4 bases from V and 4 bases from J, with 16 bases between. CDR3 nucleotide sequence: TGTGCCATCAGTGTCGACAGGCCTGGGATCACCGGGGAGCTGTTTTTT. It specifies CAISVDRPGITGELFF.

As regards this clonotype: Since a much larger clone is just one base distant, this may be a read error. The gene calls are TRBV29-1 and TRBJ1-1; D is unclear. Per the germline V gene, CDR1 is SQVTM and CDR2 is ANQGSEA. Trimming pared 7 bases from V and 1 base from J, leaving 7 bases between. The CDR3 is 11 residues long. The CDR3 loop is CSADTNTEAFF. The CDR3 DNA reads as TGCAGCGCTGACACGAACACTGAAGCTTTCTTT.

The gene calls are TRBV2 and TRBJ1-5; no reliable D call. V was shortened by 3 bases and J by 10 bases, with 16 bases between the two germline ends. This CDR3 contains 14 residues. Per the germline V gene, CDR1 is SNHLY and CDR2 is FYNNEI. The CDR3, as DNA: TGTGCCAGCAGTGAGGCAGGCCGCCTCAGTCCCCAGCATTTT. It translates to CASSEAGRLSPQHF.

This clonotype was counted a few times. The rearrangement uses TRBV12-3 or TRBV12-4 and TRBJ1-1, with D perhaps matching TRBD1 (5 bases). The CDR3 covers 14 residues. Trimming removed 3 bases from V and 5 bases from J, with 13 bases in between. The CDR3 loop reads CASSLGTDITEAFF. The CDR3 bases are TGTGCCAGCAGTTTGGGGACGGACATTACTGAAGCTTTCTTT.

Written as DNA, the CDR3 is TGTGCCAGCAGCTCCCAGACTAGCGGGAGTGGAAATGAGCAGTTCTTC. Protein: CASSSQTSGSGNEQFF. This chain connects TRBV7-9 to TRBJ2-1; the match to TRBD2 covers 12 bases. The CDR3 has 16 amino acids. Trimming took 4 bases from V and 7 from J; bases not matched to a gene: 8. Germline loops: CDR1 SEHNR, CDR2 FQNEAQ (reference sequence).

This clonotype was seen ten or more times. The genes are TRBV9 and TRBJ2-3; D not resolved. V was cut by 0 bases and J by 1 base, with 3 bases left in between. Per the germline V gene, CDR1 is SGDLS and CDR2 is YYNGEE. This CDR3 spans 13 amino acids. CDR3 nucleotide sequence: TGTGCCAGCAGCGTAGGGGGCACAGATACGCAGTATTTT. It specifies CASSVGGTDTQYF.

The chain joins TRBV6-5 to TRBJ2-3; D is uncertain. Per germline, CDR1 MNHEY and CDR2 SVGAGI. V was shortened by 0 bases and J by 4 bases, with 11 bases between the two germline ends. The CDR3 has 15 residues. CDR3 nucleotides: TGTGCCAGCAGTTACTCAACCAGTCGCGCAGATACGCAGTATTTT. It codes for CASSYSTSRADTQYF.

This clonotype was recorded a few times. The CDR3: CASSIWQDLNTEAFF. DNA of the CDR3: TGTGCCAGTAGTATTTGGCAGGACTTGAACACTGAAGCTTTCTTT. The chain links TRBV19 to TRBJ1-1; no definite D call. CDR3 length: 15 amino acids. Trimming took 3 bases from V and 0 from J, leaving 11 bases between them. The V gene's germline CDR1 is LNHDA and CDR2 SQIVND (reference sequence).

This rearrangement joins TRBV15 to TRBJ2-7; 12 bases agree with TRBD2. This CDR3 spans 19 amino acids. V shed 2 bases and J 5 bases; nucleotides not matched to a gene: 16. Germline CDR1 is LNHNV and CDR2 is YYDKDF (reference sequence). CDR3: CATSRSGGLAGRTSHEQYF. The CDR3 coding sequence is TGTGCCACCAGCAGAAGCGGAGGACTAGCGGGACGAACTTCCCACGAGCAGTACTTC.

V gene TRBV5-1 combines with J gene TRBJ2-1; 9 positions match TRBD2. The CDR3 runs 15 residues. With 0 bases clipped from V and 6 bases from J, the junction kept 4 bases outside the gene matches. Germline CDR1 reads SGHRS; CDR2 reads YFSETQ. The CDR3 reads CASSLEAGGRNEQFF. Here the CDR3 DNA reads TGCGCCAGCAGCTTGGAGGCGGGGGGGCGCAATGAGCAGTTCTTC.

This clonotype has a count of ten or more. The chain combines TRBV4-1 with TRBJ1-2; 8 nucleotides align to TRBD1. J lost 7 bases, V lost 6 bases, and 19 bases had no gene match. Per the germline V gene, CDR1 is MGHRA and CDR2 is YSYEKL. This CDR3 is built from 17 residues. CDR3: CASSPTFTRQGASGYTF. The CDR3 nucleotides read TGCGCCAGCAGTCCAACTTTCACGAGGCAGGGGGCAAGTGGCTACACCTTC.

The chain is built from TRBV14 and TRBJ2-7; tentative D call: TRBD2 (5 bases). The CDR3 has 11 residues. Germline CDR1 reads SGHDN; CDR2 reads FVKESK. The V end lost 8 bases, the J end lost 0 bases, and 5 bases lay between the germline ends. The CDR3 DNA reads TGTGCCAGCGCGGGCTCCTACGAGCAGTACTTC. This codes for CASAGSYEQYF.